This entry describes one T cell receptor beta chain. Its target is not known. Distinct nucleotide sequences in the sample also encode this CDR3. The data were obtained in a study of shared clonotypes between healthy human individuals. Background on the study: A few men and a couple of women, aged 18 to 49, were donors. The study's findings and limits: A reduction in generation probabilities was seen for non-shared clonotypes relative to those shared by all four donors. Larger estimated richness was generally recorded for naive subsets relative to memory subsets. Despite large depth, rarefaction showed incomplete sorted-subset sequencing.

The J segment lost 3 bases and the V segment lost 4 bases, leaving 5 bases of the junction unmatched. The CDR3 is 14 residues long. Per the germline V gene, CDR1 is SGHNT and CDR2 is YYREEE (reference sequence). Profiled with immunoSEQ multiplex PCR; TCRdb holds only in-frame clones, not every one. The sample comprises around 600,000 clones, roughly 95% of which are singletons, and approximately 0.11% rests with the top ten. Naive CD8 isolation took CD45RO-negative cells positively selected for CCR7 and excluded terminally differentiated effector memory CD45RA+ cells. Sequenced sample: naive CD8+ T cells sorted from blood. The rearrangement joins TRBV5-4 to TRBJ2-3; 7 positions agree with TRBD2. The source is a woman in her 30s in good health. The CDR3 region is CASSLIGRTDTQYF. CDR3 nucleotide sequence: TGTGCCAGCAGCCTTATCGGGAGGACAGATACGCAGTATTTT.